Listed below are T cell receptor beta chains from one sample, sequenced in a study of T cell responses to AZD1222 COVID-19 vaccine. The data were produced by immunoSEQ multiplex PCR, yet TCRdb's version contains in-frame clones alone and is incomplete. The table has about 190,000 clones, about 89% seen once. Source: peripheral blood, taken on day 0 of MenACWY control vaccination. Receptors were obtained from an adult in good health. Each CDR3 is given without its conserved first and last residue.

CDR3: ASSVRRTATNEKLF
V: TRBV5-6
J: TRBJ1-4

CDR3: ASSQPSGGAFGTDTQY
V: TRBV6-2/TRBV6-3
J: TRBJ2-3

CDR3: ASSEQGNSGNTIY
V: TRBV25-1
J: TRBJ1-3

CDR3: ASTDRLVPTDTQY
V: TRBV2
J: TRBJ2-3

CDR3: ASSVQGAAGEKLF
V: TRBV5-1
J: TRBJ1-4

CDR3: ASSTRQGGGNEQF
V: TRBV6-5
J: TRBJ2-1

CDR3: ASRPWGGGYNEQF
V: TRBV5-4
J: TRBJ2-1

CDR3: ASSLSRGTAQY
V: TRBV28
J: TRBJ2-3

CDR3: ASSFGGEQY
V: TRBV13
J: TRBJ2-7

CDR3: ASSDHPIY
V: TRBV25-1
J: TRBJ1-3

CDR3: ASSAYGTSWEQY
V: TRBV5-6
J: TRBJ2-7

CDR3: ASSWEGMVQETQY
V: TRBV28
J: TRBJ2-5

CDR3: ASSQDASNYGYT
V: TRBV4-3
J: TRBJ1-2

CDR3: AWNRIGVNEKLF
V: TRBV30
J: TRBJ1-4

CDR3: ASSPQGASNQPQH
V: TRBV6-5
J: TRBJ1-5

CDR3: ASSQSGENIQY
V: TRBV14
J: TRBJ2-4

CDR3: AWRVLTGSGELF
V: TRBV30
J: TRBJ2-2

CDR3: ASSLDSNYEQY
V: TRBV28
J: TRBJ2-7

CDR3: ASSDEYRTQY
V: TRBV7-9
J: TRBJ2-5

CDR3: ASRSQGSDYEQY
V: TRBV28
J: TRBJ2-7

CDR3: ASSFLGYEQY
V: TRBV13
J: TRBJ2-7

CDR3: AWSAMTGREETQY
V: TRBV30
J: TRBJ2-5

CDR3: ASSLAGQGPEQY
V: TRBV5-6
J: TRBJ2-7

CDR3: AWHAGETYEQY
V: TRBV30
J: TRBJ2-7

CDR3: ASSLYWRHEQY
V: TRBV23-1
J: TRBJ2-7

CDR3: ASSGREAGAGTDTQY
V: TRBV9
J: TRBJ2-3

CDR3: ASVQGAGTEAF
V: TRBV7-9
J: TRBJ1-1

CDR3: ATSVREGEQY
V: TRBV24-1
J: TRBJ2-7

CDR3: AISESRDSGFTDTQY
V: TRBV10-3
J: TRBJ2-3

CDR3: ASSLGQITYEQY
V: TRBV7-2
J: TRBJ2-7

CDR3: ASTNRRDEQF
V: TRBV6-6
J: TRBJ2-1

CDR3: ASSYGTWNSPLH
V: TRBV7-3
J: TRBJ1-6

CDR3: SVAGHLKETQY
V: TRBV29-1
J: TRBJ2-5

CDR3: ASSFPGGGYGYT
V: TRBV7-9
J: TRBJ1-2

CDR3: ASSWEQGLYNEQF
V: TRBV28
J: TRBJ2-1

CDR3: ASSGNYGYT
V: TRBV25-1
J: TRBJ1-2

CDR3: ASSLYNEQF
V: TRBV28
J: TRBJ2-1

CDR3: ASSQVGRAHEQY
V: TRBV14
J: TRBJ2-7

CDR3: ASSLLGSALSYNEQF
V: TRBV5-1
J: TRBJ2-1

CDR3: ASSGGSNAATGELF
V: TRBV2
J: TRBJ2-2

CDR3: ASSEGQGGNTIY
V: TRBV11-3
J: TRBJ1-3

CDR3: ASSSAGGRVGELF
V: TRBV5-6
J: TRBJ2-2

CDR3: ASRPQGTNEKLF
V: TRBV6-6
J: TRBJ1-4

CDR3: ASSSGGVGQPQH
V: TRBV19
J: TRBJ1-5

CDR3: ASSYKTGEGYT
V: TRBV9
J: TRBJ1-2

CDR3: ARSADPPGTGELF
V: TRBV6-5
J: TRBJ2-2

CDR3: ASSQGRGNEKLF
V: TRBV5-1
J: TRBJ1-4